Below, 5 T cell receptor beta chains from the same sample are listed, as sequenced in a study of OX40 agonist ivuxolimab in advanced cancers. The library was obtained by the immunoSEQ multiplex PCR assay. Not all clones reach the TCRdb copy of this immuneACCESS table, which keeps in-frame sequences only. Checked studies attribute under half of the gap to unresolved V genes and leave the rest unexplained. Counted in this sample were around 140,000 clones; more than 85% of them appeared once. The biggest ten clones account for 1% of the sample. The specimen was CD4+ or CD8+ T cells sorted from blood, collected in a trial of the OX40 agonist ivuxolimab. Receptors were obtained from an adult with an advanced solid tumor such as melanoma, head and neck, liver or kidney cancer.

The gene calls are TRBV7-6 and TRBJ2-6, with TRBD1 identical over 7 bases. Germline CDR1 is SGHVS and CDR2 is FNYEAQ. After removal of 4 bases from V and 4 bases from J, the junction contained 4 bases not matched to a gene. The CDR3 consists of 15 residues. CDR3 bases: TGTGCCAGCAGCTCCCGACAGGGAGGGGCCAACGTCCTGACTTTC. Translation gives CASSSRQGGANVLTF.

The chain couples TRBV7-8 to TRBJ2-7, with TRBD2 matching over 11 bases. J gave up 10 bases and V 6 bases, and 8 bases lay outside the gene matches. The CDR3 sequence is 13 residues long. Germline lookup yields CDR1 SGHVS and CDR2 FQNEAQ. CDR3 in DNA: TGTGCCAGCAGAGCCGGGACTAGCGGTATTCAGTACTTC. Its translation: CASRAGTSGIQYF.

The V and J genes are TRBV5-1 and TRBJ2-7, with D perhaps being TRBD1 or TRBD2 (6 bases each). V was trimmed by 0 bases and J by 8 bases, leaving 9 bases between them. The CDR3 contains 12 residues. Germline V gene sequence: CDR1 SGHRS, CDR2 YFSETQ. The CDR3, as DNA: TGCGCCAGCAGCTTGGAGGGGGGCCAGCAGTACTTC. It is translated as CASSLEGGQQYF.

In DNA, the CDR3 is TGTGCCAGCAGTTTGGGAGGACAGCCTAACACTGAAGCTTTCTTT. It specifies CASSLGGQPNTEAFF. The chain links TRBV28 to TRBJ1-1; TRBD1 might be the D (6 bases). V was cut by 3 bases and J by 2 bases, with 13 bases left in between. CDR1 is MDHEN, CDR2 SYDVKM, per germline. CDR3 length: 15 amino acids.

The rearrangement uses TRBV10-1 and TRBJ1-5; D is undetermined. The CDR3 has 13 amino acids. The V end was cut by 5 bases, the J end by 2 bases, with 7 bases between. Germline V CDR1 and CDR2: WNHNN, SYGVQD (reference sequence). CDR3 in amino acids: CASSLAGNQPQHF. The CDR3 DNA sequence: TGCGCCAGCAGTCTGGCTGGCAATCAGCCCCAGCATTTT.